The present T cell receptor (beta chain) was sequenced within a study of T cell responses to AZD1222 COVID-19 vaccine. Germline loops: CDR1 SGHTA, CDR2 FQGNSA. The CDR3 extends over 10 amino acids. V lost 5 bases, J lost 12 bases, and 10 bases lay in between. Study-level results: The reported proportion of spike-specific TCRs targeting unmutated variant regions was nearly half. Two AZD1222 administrations were followed by greater Spike-specific TCR breadth and depth.

Points on this clone: Its antigen is not known.

Libraries were prepared by immunoSEQ multiplex PCR; TCRdb keeps only in-frame clonotypes and omits some of them. The sample consists of roughly 120,000 clones, 92% of them appearing once. This chain joins TRBV7-2 and TRBJ1-1; D is ambiguous. The receptor's source is an adult in good health. The sample in question was peripheral blood, obtained on day 0 of AZD1222 vaccination. The CDR3 DNA sequence: TGTGCCAGCAGCCCCAGACCCCCTTTCTTT. Translation gives CASSPRPPFF.